This T cell receptor (beta chain) was captured in a study of blood T cell repertoires in COVID-19. In the study overall: Samples of COVID-19 (acute and convalescent) were obtained from the United States, Italy and Spain.

The CDR3 has 15 amino acids. Germline assignment: CDR1 SGDLS and CDR2 YYNGEE. V was pared by 4 bases and J by 2 bases, with 7 bases of the junction left unmatched. The repertoire was sequenced with immunoSEQ multiplex PCR; TCRdb's copy has only in-frame clones and lacks some. The sample carries around 130,000 clones, roughly 80% recorded once. This receptor was obtained from a woman in her forties or fifties with acute or convalescent COVID-19. The chain joins TRBV9 to TRBJ2-3; 7 bases are shared with TRBD1. Sequencing was carried out using peripheral blood. The CDR3 coding sequence is TGTGCCAGCAGCCCAGGGACAGTCCCCACAGATACGCAGTATTTT. It yields the protein CASSPGTVPTDTQYF.